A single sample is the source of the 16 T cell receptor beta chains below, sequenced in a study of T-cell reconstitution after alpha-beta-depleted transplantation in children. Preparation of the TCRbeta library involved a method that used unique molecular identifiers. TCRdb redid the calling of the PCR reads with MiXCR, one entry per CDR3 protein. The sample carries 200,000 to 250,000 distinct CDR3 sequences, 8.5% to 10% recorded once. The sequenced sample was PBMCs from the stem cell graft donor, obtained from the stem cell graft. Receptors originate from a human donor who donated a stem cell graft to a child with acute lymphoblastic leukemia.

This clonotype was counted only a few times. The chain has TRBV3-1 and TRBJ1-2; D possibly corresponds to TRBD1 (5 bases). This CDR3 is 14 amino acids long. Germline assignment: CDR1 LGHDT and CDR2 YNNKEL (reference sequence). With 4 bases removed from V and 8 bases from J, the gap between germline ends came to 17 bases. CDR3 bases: TGTGCCAGCAGCCCGGGGGACTTCCTTAGGGGCTACACCTTC. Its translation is CASSPGDFLRGYTF.

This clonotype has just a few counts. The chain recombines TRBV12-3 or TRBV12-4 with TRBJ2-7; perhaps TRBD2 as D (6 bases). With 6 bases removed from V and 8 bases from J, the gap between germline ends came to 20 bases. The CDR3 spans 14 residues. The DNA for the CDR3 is TGTGCCAGCAGACCCGGGAGCGCGGTGGTTCAGCAGTACTTC. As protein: CASRPGSAVVQQYF.

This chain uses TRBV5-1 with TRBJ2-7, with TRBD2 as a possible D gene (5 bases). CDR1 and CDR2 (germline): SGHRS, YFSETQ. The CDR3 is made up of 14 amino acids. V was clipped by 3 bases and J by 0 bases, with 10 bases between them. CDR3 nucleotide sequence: TGCGCCAGCAGCTCCGAGGGATTCTCCTACGAGCAGTACTTC. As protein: CASSSEGFSYEQYF.

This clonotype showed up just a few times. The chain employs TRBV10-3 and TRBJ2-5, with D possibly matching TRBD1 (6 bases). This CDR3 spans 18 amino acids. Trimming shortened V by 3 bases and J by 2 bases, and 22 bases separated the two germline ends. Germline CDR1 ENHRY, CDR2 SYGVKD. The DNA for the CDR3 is TGTGCCATCAGTGATATTGGGGGCATGTCGGCCGGTCAAGAGACCCAGTACTTC. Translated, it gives CAISDIGGMSAGQETQYF.

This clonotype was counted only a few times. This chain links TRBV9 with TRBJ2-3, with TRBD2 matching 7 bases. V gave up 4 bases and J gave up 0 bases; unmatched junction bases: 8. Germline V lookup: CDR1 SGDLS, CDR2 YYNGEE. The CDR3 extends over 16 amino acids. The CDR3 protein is CASSPQAGSSTDTQYF. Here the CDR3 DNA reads TGTGCCAGCAGCCCTCAAGCGGGGTCTAGCACAGATACGCAGTATTTT. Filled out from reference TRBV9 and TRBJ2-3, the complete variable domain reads DSGVTQTPKHLITATGQRVTLRCSPRSGDLSVYWYQQSLDQGLQFLIQYYNGEERAKGNILERFSAQQFPDLHSELNLSSLELGDSALYFCASSPQAGSSTDTQYFGPGTRLTVL.

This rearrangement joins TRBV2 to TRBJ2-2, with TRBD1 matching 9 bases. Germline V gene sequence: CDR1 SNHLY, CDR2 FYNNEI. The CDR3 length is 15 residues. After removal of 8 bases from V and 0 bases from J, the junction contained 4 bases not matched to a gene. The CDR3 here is CASLRQGANTGELFF. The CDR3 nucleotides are TGTGCCAGCCTCCGACAGGGGGCGAACACCGGGGAGCTGTTTTTT.

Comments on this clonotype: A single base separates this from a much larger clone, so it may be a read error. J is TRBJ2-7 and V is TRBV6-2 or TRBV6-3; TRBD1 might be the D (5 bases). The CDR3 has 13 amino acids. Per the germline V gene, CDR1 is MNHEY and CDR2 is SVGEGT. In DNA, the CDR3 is TGTGCCGGCAGGTCACAGGAGTTCTACGAGCAGTACTTC. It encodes CAGRSQEFYEQYF.

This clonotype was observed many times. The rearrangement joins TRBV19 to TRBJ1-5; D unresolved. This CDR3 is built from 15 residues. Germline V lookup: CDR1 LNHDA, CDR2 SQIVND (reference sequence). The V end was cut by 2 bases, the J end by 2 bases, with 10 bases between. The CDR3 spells CASSITAGRNQPQHF. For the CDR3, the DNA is TGTGCCAGTAGTATAACGGCAGGACGCAATCAGCCCCAGCATTTT.

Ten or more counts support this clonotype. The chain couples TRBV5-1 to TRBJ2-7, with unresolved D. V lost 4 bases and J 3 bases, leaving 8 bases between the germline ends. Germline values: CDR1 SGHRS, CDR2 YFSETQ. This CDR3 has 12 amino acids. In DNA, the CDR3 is TGCGCCAGCAGCGAAGATCTCTACGAGCAGTACTTC. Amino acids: CASSEDLYEQYF.

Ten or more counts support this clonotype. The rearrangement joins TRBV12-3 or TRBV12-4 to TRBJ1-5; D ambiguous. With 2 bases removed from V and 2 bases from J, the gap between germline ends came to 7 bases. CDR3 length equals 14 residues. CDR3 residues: CASSLSSGNQPQHF. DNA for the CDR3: TGTGCCAGCAGTTTAAGTTCTGGCAATCAGCCCCAGCATTTT.

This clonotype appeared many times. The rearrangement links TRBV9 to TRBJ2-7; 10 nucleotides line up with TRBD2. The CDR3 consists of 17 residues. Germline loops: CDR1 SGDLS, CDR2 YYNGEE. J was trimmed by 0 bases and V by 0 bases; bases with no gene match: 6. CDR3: CASSVGLAGTISYEQYF. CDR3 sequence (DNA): TGTGCCAGCAGCGTAGGACTAGCGGGTACTATCTCCTACGAGCAGTACTTC.

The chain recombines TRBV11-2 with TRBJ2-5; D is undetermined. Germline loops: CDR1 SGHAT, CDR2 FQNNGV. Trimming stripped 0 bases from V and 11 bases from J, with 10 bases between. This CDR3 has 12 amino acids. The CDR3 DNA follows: TGTGCCAGCAGCTTAGATCAACTACCTCAGTACTTC. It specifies CASSLDQLPQYF.

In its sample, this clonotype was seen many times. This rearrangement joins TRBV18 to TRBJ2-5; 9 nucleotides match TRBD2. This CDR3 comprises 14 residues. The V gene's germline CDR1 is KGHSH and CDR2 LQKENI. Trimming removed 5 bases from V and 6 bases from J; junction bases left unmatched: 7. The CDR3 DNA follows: TGTGCCAGCTCATCCGGACTAGCGCAGAAGACCCAGTACTTC. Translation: CASSSGLAQKTQYF.

The CDR3 region is CASSLSGATGNTIYF. The CDR3 nucleotides are TGCGCCAGCAGCTTATCAGGGGCGACAGGAAACACCATATATTTT. The gene calls are TRBV5-1 and TRBJ1-3; weak D call: TRBD1 (6 bases). CDR1 is SGHRS, CDR2 YFSETQ, per germline. This CDR3 has 15 residues. Trimming shortened V by 2 bases and J by 4 bases, and 13 bases separated the two germline ends.

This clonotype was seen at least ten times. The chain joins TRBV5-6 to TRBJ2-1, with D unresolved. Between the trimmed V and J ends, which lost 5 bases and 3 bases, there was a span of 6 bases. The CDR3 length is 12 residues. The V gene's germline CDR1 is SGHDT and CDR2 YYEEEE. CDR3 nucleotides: TGTGCCAGCAGTATTTACTACAATGAGCAGTTCTTC. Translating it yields CASSIYYNEQFF.

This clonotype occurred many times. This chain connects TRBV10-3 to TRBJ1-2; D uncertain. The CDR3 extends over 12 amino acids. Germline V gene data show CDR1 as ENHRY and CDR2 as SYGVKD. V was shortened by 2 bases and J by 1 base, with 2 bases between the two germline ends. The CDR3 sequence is CAISEGNYGYTF. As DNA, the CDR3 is TGTGCCATCAGTGAGGGTAACTATGGCTACACCTTC.